The rows below give T cell receptor beta chains drawn from one sample of a study of response to subunit inactivated influenza vaccine. MiXCR, applied by TCRdb to the RT-PCR reads, yields one record per CDR3 protein. The sample includes 180,000 or so distinct CDR3 sequences, about 12% of them seen just once. Separately, the same data were catalogued under a study of T cells expressing NK-cell markers.

Here the sequenced sample was CD8+ T cells sorted from PBMCs, taken less than 13 days after vaccination. The receptor source for this set is a middle-aged man who received an inactivated influenza vaccine. The CDR3 runs from the conserved cysteine through the conserved F or W. D genes are given only for firm matches. Only some rows state a clone size, as once, few, many or a class for expanded clones.

clone_size: few; v_call: TRBV18; d_call: NA; j_call: TRBJ2-1; cdr3_aa: CASSDGTPSYNEQFF; cdr3_nt: TGTGCCAGCTCGGACGGGACTCCTTCCTACAATGAGCAGTTCTTC
clone_size: NA; v_call: TRBV4-1; d_call: NA; j_call: TRBJ2-5; cdr3_aa: CASSRGWGPYQETQYF; cdr3_nt: TGCGCCAGCAGCCGAGGGTGGGGACCGTACCAAGAGACCCAGTACTTC
clone_size: many; v_call: TRBV2; d_call: TRBD2; j_call: TRBJ2-5; cdr3_aa: CATPGLAGLTAETQYF; cdr3_nt: TGTGCCACCCCGGGACTAGCGGGGTTAACGGCAGAGACCCAGTACTTC
clone_size: NA; v_call: TRBV27; d_call: TRBD1; j_call: TRBJ1-1; cdr3_aa: CASSLNTGGRAEAFF; cdr3_nt: TGTGCCAGCAGTTTAAATACAGGGGGACGCGCTGAAGCTTTCTTT
clone_size: NA; v_call: TRBV6-5; d_call: NA; j_call: TRBJ2-6; cdr3_aa: CASSYWGALLSGANVLTF; cdr3_nt: TGTGCCAGCAGTTACTGGGGGGCCCTCCTCTCTGGGGCCAACGTCCTGACTTTC
clone_size: NA; v_call: TRBV20-1; d_call: TRBD1; j_call: TRBJ2-5; cdr3_aa: CSAKSLAGGGQTQYF; cdr3_nt: TGCAGTGCCAAATCATTAGCAGGGGGCGGACAGACCCAGTACTTC
clone_size: few; v_call: TRBV7-9; d_call: TRBD1; j_call: TRBJ1-3; cdr3_aa: CASSYRDRGSGNTIYF; cdr3_nt: TGTGCCAGCAGCTACCGAGACAGGGGATCTGGAAACACCATATATTTT
clone_size: few; v_call: TRBV29-1; d_call: TRBD2; j_call: TRBJ2-7; cdr3_aa: CSVLAGAIGEQYF; cdr3_nt: TGCAGCGTTCTAGCGGGCGCTATCGGGGAGCAGTACTTC
clone_size: many; v_call: TRBV28; d_call: TRBD1; j_call: TRBJ2-7; cdr3_aa: CASSLPGQGSYEQYF; cdr3_nt: TGTGCCAGCAGTTTACCGGGACAGGGCTCCTACGAGCAGTACTTC
clone_size: few; v_call: TRBV20-1; d_call: NA; j_call: TRBJ2-3; cdr3_aa: CSARGAPGGYSTDTQYF; cdr3_nt: TGCAGTGCTAGAGGGGCGCCGGGGGGCTATAGCACAGATACGCAGTATTTT
clone_size: few; v_call: TRBV11-1; d_call: TRBD2; j_call: TRBJ2-5; cdr3_aa: CASSFTIGEGETQYF; cdr3_nt: TGTGCCAGCAGCTTCACGATAGGGGAGGGCGAGACCCAGTACTTC
clone_size: few; v_call: TRBV27; d_call: NA; j_call: TRBJ2-2; cdr3_aa: CASSSPSQYTGELFF; cdr3_nt: TGTGCCAGCAGTTCCCCGAGCCAATACACCGGGGAGCTGTTTTTT
clone_size: NA; v_call: TRBV12-3/TRBV12-4; d_call: TRBD1; j_call: TRBJ2-2; cdr3_aa: CASSNTGTANTGELFF; cdr3_nt: TGTGCCAGCAGTAATACCGGGACAGCGAACACCGGGGAGCTGTTTTTT
clone_size: NA; v_call: TRBV28; d_call: TRBD1; j_call: TRBJ2-1; cdr3_aa: CASSPGTVLYNEQFF; cdr3_nt: TGTGCCAGCAGTCCGGGGACAGTTCTCTACAATGAGCAGTTCTTC
clone_size: few; v_call: TRBV11-2; d_call: NA; j_call: TRBJ2-7; cdr3_aa: CASSLGRGAYEQYF; cdr3_nt: TGTGCCAGCAGCTTAGGGAGGGGGGCCTACGAGCAGTACTTC
clone_size: NA; v_call: TRBV7-9; d_call: NA; j_call: TRBJ1-2; cdr3_aa: CASSLETAPNYGYTF; cdr3_nt: TGTGCCAGCAGCTTAGAAACAGCGCCAAACTATGGCTACACCTTC
clone_size: NA; v_call: TRBV11-3; d_call: NA; j_call: TRBJ1-5; cdr3_aa: CASSLEYSNQPQHF; cdr3_nt: TGTGCCAGCAGCTTAGAATATAGCAATCAGCCCCAGCATTTT